A single sample gave rise to the 27 T cell receptor beta chains below, sequenced in a study of technical replicates of blood from a few donors. The table came from immunoSEQ multiplex PCR; TCRdb's copy has only in-frame clones and leaves some out. Of 90,000 to 100,000 clones in the sample, approximately 96% were seen once. The sequenced sample consisted of T cells isolated from PBMCs. All receptors come from a human donor in good health.

The rearrangement joins TRBV27 to TRBJ2-1; 12 bases fit TRBD2. The CDR3 contains 17 residues. Germline V lookup: CDR1 MNHEY, CDR2 SMNVEV (reference sequence). The V gene end was trimmed by 4 bases and the J gene end by 0 bases; junction bases not matched to a gene: 4. CDR3 residues: CASSSWTSGTSYNEQFF. The CDR3 DNA reads TGTGCCAGCAGTTCATGGACTAGCGGGACCTCCTACAATGAGCAGTTCTTC.

The chain is built from TRBV5-6 and TRBJ1-2; maybe TRBD1 (6 bases). The CDR3 is 13 residues long. The germline V gene encodes CDR1 SGHDT and CDR2 YYEEEE. V lost 4 bases, J lost 6 bases, and 13 bases lay in between. The CDR3 loop reads CASSVTGSDGYTF. The CDR3 DNA is TGTGCCAGCAGCGTTACAGGGTCAGATGGCTACACCTTC.

The chain is built from TRBV28 and TRBJ1-5; no clear D. Germline CDR1 and CDR2: MDHEN and SYDVKM. The CDR3 has 13 residues. The V and J ends lost 6 bases and 3 bases respectively, with 9 bases between them. CDR3 loop: CASREGLNQPQHF. CDR3 nucleotides: TGTGCCAGCAGAGAAGGACTCAATCAGCCCCAGCATTTT.

The V and J genes are TRBV29-1 and TRBJ2-5; D perhaps matches TRBD2 (5 bases). The ends were cut back, 3 bases at V and 2 bases at J, with 16 bases in the middle. The germline gives CDR1 SQVTM, CDR2 ANQGSEA. This CDR3 region has 15 residues. CDR3 DNA: TGCAGCGTTGAGACTCGGGGAGATATACAAGAGACCCAGTACTTC. As protein: CSVETRGDIQETQYF.

The rearrangement uses TRBV5-1 and TRBJ2-7; perhaps TRBD2 as D (7 bases). Deletions cut 1 base from V and 3 bases from J, with 35 bases between. Germline V gene lookup returns CDR1 SGHRS and CDR2 YFSETQ. This CDR3 is 22 amino acids long. The CDR3 DNA reads TGCGCCAGCAGCTTGATTTCGTTTGGGGGGGCGCGGGGGACTACGGGTGGCTACGAGCAGTACTTC. It specifies CASSLISFGGARGTTGGYEQYF.

This chain uses TRBV19 with TRBJ1-2; TRBD1 is a possible D gene (6 bases). The V end lost 5 bases, the J end lost 3 bases, and 13 bases lay between the germline ends. The CDR3 is 14 amino acids. Germline V gene data show CDR1 as LNHDA and CDR2 as SQIVND (reference sequence). The DNA of the CDR3 is TGTGCCAGTAGTCTACAACAGGGCTACTATGGCTACACCTTC. Translated, it gives CASSLQQGYYGYTF.

This chain links TRBV7-3 with TRBJ1-2; D may be TRBD1 (6 bases). The V and J ends lost 3 bases and 7 bases respectively, with 12 bases between them. Per the germline V gene, CDR1 is SGHTA and CDR2 is FQGTGA. The CDR3 sequence is 13 residues long. CDR3 sequence (DNA): TGTGCCAGCAGCTTGGGGCAGGGGACTGGCTACACCTTC. Protein product: CASSLGQGTGYTF.

The chain links TRBV11-3 to TRBJ2-1, with TRBD1 identical over 7 bases. Looked up from germline, CDR1 is SGHNT and CDR2 is YENEEA. V dropped 6 bases and J dropped 0; count of bases not matched to a gene: 5. The CDR3 is 15 amino acids. The chain's CDR3 is CASSSGQSSYNEQFF. For the CDR3, the DNA is TGTGCCAGCAGTTCGGGACAGAGCTCCTACAATGAGCAGTTCTTC.

The chain employs TRBV28 and TRBJ2-1, with D possibly being TRBD2 (7 bases). Germline-derived CDR1 and CDR2 are MDHEN and SYDVKM. This CDR3 has 14 residues. The V gene lost 9 bases and the J gene lost 6 bases, with 18 bases spanning the gap. CDR3 sequence (DNA): TGTGCCAGAGGGGGAGGGGGGGTTACCAATGAGCAGTTCTTC. Its protein product is CARGGGGVTNEQFF. Drawing the rest from reference TRBV28 and TRBJ2-1, the complete variable domain is DVKVTQSSRYLVKRTGEKVFLECVQDMDHENMFWYRQDPGLGLRLIYFSYDVKMKEKGDIPEGYSVSREKKERFSLILESASTNQTSMYLCARGGGGVTNEQFFGPGTRLTVL.

This clone was counted once. The gene calls are TRBV6-5 and TRBJ2-1; TRBD2 aligns across 9 bases. The germline V gene encodes CDR1 MNHEY and CDR2 SVGAGI. The CDR3 runs to 13 residues. This chain's CDR3 is CAVQTSGYNEQFF. The CDR3 coding sequence is TGTGCAGTGCAGACTAGCGGCTACAATGAGCAGTTCTTC.

This clone was seen a handful of times. The chain couples TRBV6-5 to TRBJ1-5; D is possibly TRBD1 (5 bases). Germline CDR1 is MNHEY and CDR2 is SVGAGI. This CDR3 is 13 amino acids long. The germline V and J ends were trimmed by 2 bases and 7 bases, with 9 bases remaining between them. DNA of the CDR3: TGTGCCAGCAGTTACAGGGACTCCCAGCCCCAGCATTTT. This translates into CASSYRDSQPQHF.

The V gene is TRBV11-3, the J gene TRBJ1-1, with TRBD1 matching over 7 bases. The junction had 3 bases not matched to a gene; V was cut back by 5 bases and J by 0 bases. CDR1 is SGHNT and CDR2 is YENEEA in the germline V gene. The CDR3 loop spans 14 amino acids. The CDR3 here is CASSRDSLNTEAFF. CDR3 bases: TGTGCCAGCAGCCGGGACAGCCTGAACACTGAAGCTTTCTTT.

The chain links TRBV28 to TRBJ1-5; D ambiguous. Trimming stripped 3 bases from V and 12 bases from J, with 12 bases between. CDR1 is MDHEN, CDR2 SYDVKM, per germline. The CDR3 loop spans 12 amino acids. CDR3 amino acids: CASSLLGNLQHF. The DNA of the CDR3 is TGTGCCAGCAGTTTGCTAGGTAATCTCCAGCATTTT. Full variable domain (rest looked up from reference TRBV28 and TRBJ1-5): DVKVTQSSRYLVKRTGEKVFLECVQDMDHENMFWYRQDPGLGLRLIYFSYDVKMKEKGDIPEGYSVSREKKERFSLILESASTNQTSMYLCASSLLGNLQHFGDGTRLSIL.

In this sample, this clone turned up once. CDR3 in DNA: TGTGCCAGCAGCCCTACATGGCGAAACAGATATTACAATGAGCAGTTCTTC. Amino acids: CASSPTWRNRYYNEQFF. The rearrangement joins TRBV5-8 to TRBJ2-1; unclear D gene. This CDR3 has 17 amino acids. Germline CDR1 SGHTS, CDR2 YDEGEE. V lost 4 bases and J lost 4, with 21 bases in between. The whole variable domain, remainder taken from reference TRBV5-8 and TRBJ2-1, is EAGVTQSPTHLIKTRGQQATLRCSPISGHTSVYWYQQALGLGLQFLLWYDEGEERNRGNFPPRFSGRQFPNYSSELNVNALELEDSALYLCASSPTWRNRYYNEQFFGPGTRLTVL.

The chain employs TRBV28 and TRBJ2-2; 9 bases align to TRBD2. Germline trimming cut 7 bases from V and 9 bases from J; bases unmatched to any gene: 15. CDR1 is MDHEN, CDR2 SYDVKM, per germline. The CDR3 totals 16 residues. In DNA form, the CDR3 reads TGTGCCAGCACCCAACCCGGGACTAGCTTGAGCTGGGAGCTGTTTTTT. It yields the protein CASTQPGTSLSWELFF.

The chain is built from TRBV10-1 and TRBJ2-1, with D possibly TRBD2 on 6 matching bases. The germline V gene has CDR1 WNHNN and CDR2 SYGVQD (reference sequence). The CDR3 consists of 14 residues. Trimming left V 2 bases short and J 2 bases short, with 7 bases between. The CDR3, as DNA: TGCGCCAGCAGTGAGCCGGGAGCCTACAATGAGCAGTTCTTC. Amino acids: CASSEPGAYNEQFF.

The chain has TRBV7-9 and TRBJ2-7; D possibly corresponds to TRBD1 (6 bases). The germline V and J ends were trimmed by 10 bases and 2 bases, with 12 bases remaining between them. CDR1 is SEHNR, CDR2 FQNEAQ, per germline (reference sequence). CDR3 length: 12 residues. CDR3 region: CATTGQTYEQYF. CDR3 bases: TGTGCCACGACCGGACAGACCTACGAGCAGTACTTC.

J is TRBJ2-7 and V is TRBV4-2, with TRBD2 identical over 9 bases. Trimming cost V 1 base and J 4 bases; bases outside gene matches: 5. This CDR3 is 15 amino acids long. CDR1 is LGHNA, CDR2 YNFKEQ, per germline. The CDR3 is CASSQVASGAYEQYF. The CDR3 region has the DNA TGTGCCAGCAGCCAAGTCGCTAGCGGGGCTTACGAGCAGTACTTC.

The chain uses TRBV4-2 and TRBJ2-7; D is undetermined. CDR1 LGHNA and CDR2 YNFKEQ come from the germline V gene. The CDR3 has 13 residues. V lost 0 bases and J 2 bases, leaving 5 bases between the germline ends. The CDR3 protein is CASSQDNAYEQYF. CDR3 in DNA: TGTGCCAGCAGCCAAGATAATGCCTACGAGCAGTACTTC.

This chain joins TRBV7-9 and TRBJ1-4; TRBD1 matches at 8 bases. This CDR3 contains 15 residues. Germline loops: CDR1 SEHNR, CDR2 FQNEAQ (reference sequence). V lost 5 bases, J lost 8 bases, and 10 bases stayed unmatched. The CDR3 sequence: CASSTTGGEREKLFF. As DNA, the CDR3 is TGTGCCAGCAGCACTACAGGGGGGGAGAGGGAAAAACTGTTTTTT. The full variable domain, in which reference TRBV7-9 and TRBJ1-4 provide the parts outside the CDR3, is DTGVSQNPRHKITKRGQNVTFRCDPISEHNRLYWYRQTLGQGPEFLTYFQNEAQLEKSRLLSDRFSAERPKGSFSTLEIQRTEQGDSAMYLCASSTTGGEREKLFFGSGTQLSVL.

The chain uses TRBV29-1 and TRBJ2-7; D may be TRBD2 (6 bases). V lost 7 bases to trimming and J lost 1 base, with 14 bases between them. This CDR3 contains 13 residues. The germline V gene has CDR1 SQVTM and CDR2 ANQGSEA. The CDR3 sequence: CSGGDLLSYEQYF. The CDR3 region has the DNA TGCAGCGGCGGGGACTTATTATCCTACGAGCAGTACTTC.

This clone has just one count. V usage is TRBV19 and J usage is TRBJ1-1; D is unclear. The CDR3 runs 12 residues. CDR1 is LNHDA and CDR2 is SQIVND in the germline V gene (reference sequence). Trimming cost V 5 bases and J 1 base, with 5 bases left between them. The CDR3 loop is CASSGWNTEAFF. CDR3 nucleotides: TGTGCCAGTAGTGGCTGGAACACTGAAGCTTTCTTT.

The chain combines TRBV18 with TRBJ2-1, with 9 positions matching TRBD2. CDR3 length equals 16 residues. Germline-derived CDR1 and CDR2 are KGHSH and LQKENI. V shed 6 bases and J 10 bases; nucleotides not matched to a gene: 16. The CDR3 here is CASSPQRGDANAEQFF. The CDR3, as DNA: TGTGCCAGCTCCCCCCAGCGGGGGGATGCAAATGCGGAGCAGTTCTTC.

V usage is TRBV18 and J usage is TRBJ2-7, with 9 bases lining up with TRBD1. The trim removed 6 bases at V and 3 bases at J, leaving 9 bases unmatched. The CDR3 is 15 amino acids. Germline-derived CDR1 and CDR2 are KGHSH and LQKENI. The CDR3 DNA is TGTGCCAGCTCCCTCCGAGACAGGGGGAACTACGAGCAGTACTTC. Amino acid sequence: CASSLRDRGNYEQYF.

The chain employs TRBV5-1 and TRBJ1-6; no reliable D call. The CDR3 spans 15 residues. Trimming pared 1 base from V and 8 bases from J, leaving 13 bases between. The germline gives CDR1 SGHRS, CDR2 YFSETQ. CDR3 amino acids: CASSLSPPRYSPLHF. CDR3 bases: TGCGCCAGCAGCTTGTCCCCTCCGCGGTATTCACCCCTCCACTTT.

The chain has TRBV5-1 and TRBJ2-7; 10 bases are shared with TRBD1. Germline loops: CDR1 SGHRS, CDR2 YFSETQ. The CDR3 runs 14 residues. Trimming cost V 3 bases and J 5 bases; bases outside gene matches: 5. CDR3 sequence: CASSSDRGIDEQYF. CDR3 in DNA: TGCGCCAGCAGCTCGGACAGGGGGATAGACGAGCAGTACTTC.

The genes are TRBV5-1 and TRBJ2-1, with D maybe TRBD2 (5 bases). Deletions cut 6 bases from V and 1 base from J, with 14 bases between. Germline loops: CDR1 SGHRS, CDR2 YFSETQ. This CDR3 spans 15 amino acids. CDR3 in amino acids: CASTLGGGSYNEQFF. The CDR3 nucleotides are TGCGCCAGCACCCTAGGAGGAGGATCCTACAATGAGCAGTTCTTC. The full variable domain, with the rest looked up from reference TRBV5-1 and TRBJ2-1, is KAGVTQTPRYLIKTRGQQVTLSCSPISGHRSVSWYQQTPGQGLQFLFEYFSETQRNKGNFPGRFSGRQFSNSRSEMNVSTLELGDSALYLCASTLGGGSYNEQFFGPGTRLTVL.